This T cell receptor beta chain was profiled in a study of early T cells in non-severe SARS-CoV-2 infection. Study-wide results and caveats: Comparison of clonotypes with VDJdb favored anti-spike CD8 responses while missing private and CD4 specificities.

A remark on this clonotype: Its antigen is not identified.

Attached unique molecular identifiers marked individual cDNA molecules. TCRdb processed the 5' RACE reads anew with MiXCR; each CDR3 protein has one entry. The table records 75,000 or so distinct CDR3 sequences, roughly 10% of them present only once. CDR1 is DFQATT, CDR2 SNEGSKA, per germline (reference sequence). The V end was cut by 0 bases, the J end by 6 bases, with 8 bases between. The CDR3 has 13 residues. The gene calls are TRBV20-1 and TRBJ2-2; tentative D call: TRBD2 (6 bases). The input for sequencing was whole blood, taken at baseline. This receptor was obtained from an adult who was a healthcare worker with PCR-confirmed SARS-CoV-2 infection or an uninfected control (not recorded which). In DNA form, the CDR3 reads TGCAGTGCTAGAGAGGAGGGACCCGGGGAGCTGTTTTTT. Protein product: CSAREEGPGELFF.